The next 8 T cell receptor beta chains were all read from a single sample in a study of control samples from healthy donors and cancer patients. The assay was immunoSEQ multiplex PCR, and TCRdb's table has in-frame clones only and misses some. Of around 230,000 clones detected, over 90% appear once; the ten largest clones hold more than 1.3%. The sequencing input was blood. The receptors derive from a man in his fifties in good health.

V is TRBV4-3 and J is TRBJ1-1; D unresolved. Looked up from germline, CDR1 is LGHNA and CDR2 is YSLEER. V lost 1 base and J lost 0, with 12 bases in between. CDR3 length equals 16 residues. The CDR3 loop is CASSQASTGLNTEAFF. DNA for the CDR3: TGCGCCAGCAGCCAAGCGTCGACGGGGTTGAACACTGAAGCTTTCTTT.

J is TRBJ1-2 and V is TRBV19; 7 bases map to TRBD1. This CDR3 comprises 14 residues. The V gene end was trimmed by 5 bases and the J gene end by 4 bases; junction bases not matched to a gene: 7. The germline gives CDR1 LNHDA, CDR2 SQIVND (reference sequence). CDR3 sequence reads: CASSARDSLYGYTF. CDR3 DNA sequence: TGTGCCAGTAGTGCCCGGGACAGCCTCTATGGCTACACCTTC.

The V gene is TRBV5-1, the J gene TRBJ2-5; a possible D gene is TRBD1 (6 bases). The CDR3 length is 13 residues. Germline assignment: CDR1 SGHRS and CDR2 YFSETQ. Trimming removed 7 bases from V and 5 bases from J, with 15 bases in between. The CDR3 nucleotides are TGCGCCAGCGGGGGCGGCGTGGGGGAGACCCAGTACTTC. Protein sequence: CASGGGVGETQYF.

The chain joins TRBV7-2 to TRBJ2-1, with D possibly being TRBD1 (6 bases). Per germline, CDR1 SGHTA and CDR2 FQGNSA. The CDR3 loop spans 12 amino acids. Trimming left V 2 bases short and J 10 bases short, with 9 bases between. This CDR3 is CASSLRGQEQFF. Written as DNA, the CDR3 is TGTGCCAGCAGCTTAAGGGGACAAGAGCAGTTCTTC.

This clone was detected only once. The chain combines TRBV5-1 with TRBJ2-1; 9 bases fit TRBD1. Trimming removed 5 bases from V and 4 bases from J; junction bases left unmatched: 4. This CDR3 is 14 amino acids long. The germline V gene has CDR1 SGHRS and CDR2 YFSETQ. CDR3 DNA: TGCGCCAGCAGGGTACAGGGGGCGTACAATGAGCAGTTCTTC. It encodes CASRVQGAYNEQFF.

The genes are TRBV5-6 and TRBJ2-7, with a weak D call TRBD1 (5 bases). Trimming shortened V by 2 bases and J by 0 bases, and 9 bases separated the two germline ends. The CDR3 totals 14 residues. CDR1 is SGHDT, CDR2 YYEEEE, per germline. CDR3 loop: CASSFAGFSYEQYF. CDR3 nucleotide sequence: TGTGCCAGCAGCTTCGCAGGGTTCTCCTACGAGCAGTACTTC.

About this clone: The sample carries other DNA sequences with the same CDR3. The V call is TRBV5-1, the J call TRBJ1-4; D not certain. Trimming pared 2 bases from V and 5 bases from J, leaving 10 bases between. CDR3 length: 14 amino acids. The germline CDR1 and CDR2 sequences are SGHRS and YFSETQ. The CDR3 region is CASSFGGPNEKLFF. The CDR3 DNA sequence: TGCGCCAGCAGCTTTGGAGGGCCCAATGAAAAACTGTTTTTT.

This clone was found a few times. This CDR3 is CASSLSEGRRAQETQYF. The CDR3, as DNA: TGTGCCAGCAGCTTATCAGAAGGACGGCGAGCCCAAGAGACCCAGTACTTC. J is TRBJ2-5 and V is TRBV7-8, with D unclear. CDR1 is SGHVS, CDR2 FQNEAQ, per germline. This CDR3 contains 17 residues. The germline V and J ends were trimmed by 2 bases and 1 base, with 17 bases remaining between them.